This T cell receptor (beta chain) was obtained from a study of control samples from healthy donors and cancer patients. A single count supports this clone. This CDR3 comprises 14 residues. The trim removed 6 bases at V and 0 bases at J, leaving 2 bases unmatched. Germline CDR1 is MNHNY and CDR2 is SVGAGI (reference sequence). The protocol was immunoSEQ multiplex PCR, while the TCRdb copy is restricted to in-frame clones and leaves out a portion. The table shows some 54,000 clones, with 95% to 97% occurring only once. Sequenced material: blood. This chain links TRBV6-6 with TRBJ1-5; 7 nucleotides match TRBD1. The origin of this receptor is a woman aged 25 to 39 in good health. The CDR3 here is CASRDRNSNQPQHF. As DNA, the CDR3 is TGTGCCAGCAGGGACAGGAATAGCAATCAGCCCCAGCATTTT.